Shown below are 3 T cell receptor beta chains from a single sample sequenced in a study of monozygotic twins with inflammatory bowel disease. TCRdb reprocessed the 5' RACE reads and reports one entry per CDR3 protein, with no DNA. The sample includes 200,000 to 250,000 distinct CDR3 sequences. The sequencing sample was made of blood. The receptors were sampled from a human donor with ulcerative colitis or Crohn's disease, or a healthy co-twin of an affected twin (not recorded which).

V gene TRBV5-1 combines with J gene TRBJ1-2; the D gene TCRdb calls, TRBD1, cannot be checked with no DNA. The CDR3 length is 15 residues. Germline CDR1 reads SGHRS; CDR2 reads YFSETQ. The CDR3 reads CASSPAGQGNYGYTF.

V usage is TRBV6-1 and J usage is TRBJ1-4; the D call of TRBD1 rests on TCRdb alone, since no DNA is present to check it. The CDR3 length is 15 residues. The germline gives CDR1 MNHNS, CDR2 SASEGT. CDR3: CASSRAGGLSEKLFF.

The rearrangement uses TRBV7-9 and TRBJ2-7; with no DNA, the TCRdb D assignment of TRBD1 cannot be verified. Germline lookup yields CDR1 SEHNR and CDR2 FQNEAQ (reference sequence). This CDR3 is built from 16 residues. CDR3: CASSPQGGPSSYEQYF.